This T cell receptor (beta chain) was captured in a study of T-cell memory formation after mild COVID-19. Study conclusions and caveats: Those CD4+ clones that contracted were mainly in CM and EM (CD8+ ones in EMRA). Later expanders leaned CD4+, whereas clones that contracted between day 15 and 85 were balanced CD4/CD8.

The CDR3 contains 13 residues. V was cut by 6 bases and J by 9 bases, with 20 bases left in between. Germline values: CDR1 GTSNPN, CDR2 SVGIG (reference sequence). A 5'RACE reaction primed in the constant segment made cDNA libraries of TCR alpha and TCR beta, and these carried sample barcodes and UMIs. MiXCR was run by TCRdb on the 5' RACE reads, yielding one entry per CDR3 protein. The sample includes 200,000 to 250,000 distinct CDR3 sequences, 9% to 10% of them seen just once. Details on this clonotype: No antigen is known for it.

Sequencing was carried out using PBMCs or a T cell subset sorted from them (not recorded which). The sequence was collected from a man aged 18 to 29 who had mild COVID-19 (a few samples of this study predate the infection). Cell type and time point are not known. The V call is TRBV30, the J call TRBJ1-2, with a tentative D call TRBD1 (5 bases). In DNA form, the CDR3 reads TGTGCCTGTCCAACCCGGGACCCCACGCGCTACACCTTC. Translating it yields CACPTRDPTRYTF. The whole variable domain, filled in from reference TRBV30 and TRBJ1-2, reads SQTIHQWPATLVQPVGSPLSLECTVEGTSNPNLYWYRQAAGRGLQLLFYSVGIGQISSEVPQNLSASRPQDRQFILSSKKLLLSDSGFYLCACPTRDPTRYTFGSGTRLTVV.